The clone carrying this T cell receptor beta chain was counted only a few times. The data derive from a study of T-cell memory formation after mild COVID-19. From germline, CDR1 is MNHEY and CDR2 SVGEGT. This CDR3 spans 15 amino acids. V was pared by 2 bases and J by 1 base, with 12 bases between. One entry per CDR3 protein results from TCRdb running MiXCR on the 5' RACE reads. The sample gives approximately 430,000 distinct CDR3 sequences, 20% to 30% of which show up once; 13% is in the top ten. Sequencing input: PBMCs or a T cell subset sorted from them (not recorded which). This sequence joins TRBV6-2 or TRBV6-3 and TRBJ2-7, with a possible D match to TRBD1 (5 bases). This clonotype was sampled from an adult woman who had mild COVID-19 (a few samples of this study predate the infection). Cell type and time point are not known. CDR3: CASSYGGRTSYEQYF. As DNA, the CDR3 is TGTGCCAGCAGTTACGGCGGACGGACATCCTACGAGCAGTACTTC.